This TCR beta chain was recovered during a study of early T cells in non-severe SARS-CoV-2 infection. Study at large: Unpaired chains resulted from sequencing bulk RNA of unsorted whole blood.

Germline loops: CDR1 MNHNS, CDR2 SASEGT. The V and J ends lost 2 bases and 0 bases respectively, with 11 bases between them. This CDR3 is built from 17 residues. The protocol attached unique molecular identifiers to individual cDNA molecules. TCRdb re-derived calls from the 5' RACE reads in MiXCR, one entry per CDR3 protein. The data hold tens of thousands of distinct CDR3 sequences, with around 15% observed a single time. This clonotype was seen many times. This TCR came from an adult who was a healthcare worker with PCR-confirmed SARS-CoV-2 infection or an uninfected control (not recorded which). The sample consisted of whole blood. The V gene is TRBV6-1, the J gene TRBJ2-6; tentatively, D is TRBD1 (5 bases). CDR3 nucleotide sequence: TGTGCCAGCAGTGAAAGGCAGGGATCCTCTGGGGCCAACGTCCTGACTTTC. This gives the protein CASSERQGSSGANVLTF.